The 29 T cell receptor beta chains below all came from one sample that was sequenced in a study of response to subunit inactivated influenza vaccine. TCRdb processed the RT-PCR reads anew with MiXCR; each CDR3 protein has one entry. This sample has approximately 500,000 distinct CDR3 sequences; 13% occur once, and the top ten carry approximately 14%. The sample here was PBMCs from blood, taken more than 35 days after vaccination. All receptors derive from a man aged 50 or older who received an inactivated influenza vaccine.

This clonotype has only a few counts. The chain combines TRBV28 with TRBJ1-3; TRBD1 might be the D (5 bases). Germline CDR1 reads MDHEN; CDR2 reads SYDVKM. This CDR3 contains 14 residues. V was cut by 11 bases and J by 0 bases, with 14 bases left in between. The DNA for the CDR3 is TGTGCCGGCGGAGACAGAAACTCTGGAAACACCATATATTTT. Translation: CAGGDRNSGNTIYF.

This clonotype was detected ten times or more. The chain employs TRBV4-1 and TRBJ2-1; 10 nucleotides match TRBD1. Losses at the gene ends were 3 bases for V and 7 bases for J; bases not matched to a gene: 12. Germline V gives CDR1 MGHRA, CDR2 YSYEKL. The CDR3 length is 17 residues. As DNA, the CDR3 is TGCGCCAGCAGCCAGTTCCATCGGGACAGGGGAATGAATGAGCAGTTCTTC. This sequence encodes CASSQFHRDRGMNEQFF.

For this clonotype: Relative to the germline gene, one junction end is altered; a read error may explain this. The chain links TRBV2 to TRBJ1-4, with no clear D. Germline V gene data show CDR1 as SNHLY and CDR2 as FYNNEI. CDR3 length: 11 residues. This CDR3 is CATTRNEKLIF. Here the CDR3 DNA reads TGTGCCACCACACGTAATGAAAAACTGATTTTT.

The chain is built from TRBV6-1 and TRBJ2-7; D gene uncertain. The CDR3 is made up of 14 amino acids. Germline lookup yields CDR1 MNHNS and CDR2 SASEGT. The ends were cut back, 6 bases at V and 6 bases at J, with 18 bases in the middle. CDR3 in DNA: TGTGCCAGCAGCCCTCGACGCCAGACGGGCGAGCAGTACTTC. Protein product: CASSPRRQTGEQYF.

This clonotype was counted at least ten times. This sequence joins TRBV28 and TRBJ2-7, with 7 bases lining up with TRBD1. The CDR3 runs to 14 residues. With 4 bases clipped from V and 2 bases from J, the junction kept 5 bases outside the gene matches. Looked up from germline, CDR1 is MDHEN and CDR2 is SYDVKM. The CDR3 nucleotides read TGTGCCAGCAGTTCGCCGGACAGGACCTACGAGCAGTACTTC. It specifies CASSSPDRTYEQYF.

The sample holds a few counts of this clonotype. This rearrangement joins TRBV7-2 to TRBJ2-7, with D perhaps assigned TRBD1 or TRBD2 (5 bases each). This CDR3 is built from 14 residues. V lost 5 bases and J lost 2, with 13 bases in between. Germline V gene lookup returns CDR1 SGHTA and CDR2 FQGNSA. CDR3 nucleotides: TGTGCCAGCAGCACTTTTCCGGGACCCTACGAGCAGTACTTC. Encoded protein: CASSTFPGPYEQYF. The full variable domain, rest sourced from reference TRBV7-2 and TRBJ2-7, is GAGVSQSPSNKVTEKGKDVELRCDPISGHTALYWYRQSLGQGLEFLIYFQGNSAPDKSGLPSDRFSAERTGGSVSTLTIQRTQQEDSAVYLCASSTFPGPYEQYFGPGTRLTVT.

The chain's CDR3 is CSAKGLAGGAGEQYF. The DNA of the CDR3 is TGCAGTGCTAAGGGGCTAGCGGGAGGTGCAGGCGAGCAGTACTTC. The chain recombines TRBV20-1 with TRBJ2-7; TRBD2 matches 11 bases. In germline, CDR1 is DFQATT, CDR2 SNEGSKA (reference sequence). Germline trimming cut 4 bases from V and 6 bases from J; bases unmatched to any gene: 11. This CDR3 is built from 15 residues.

There are a few counts of this clonotype. The V call is TRBV4-2, the J call TRBJ2-3; weak D call: TRBD2 (5 bases). Deletions cut 0 bases from V and 2 bases from J, with 15 bases between. Germline V gene data show CDR1 as LGHNA and CDR2 as YNFKEQ. The length of the CDR3 is 17 residues. The CDR3 region is CASSQDLGRPDTDTQYF. CDR3 bases: TGTGCCAGCAGCCAAGATCTTGGGAGACCAGACACAGATACGCAGTATTTT.

This clonotype was seen more than once but under ten times. The chain has TRBV7-2 and TRBJ1-4, with 10 positions matching TRBD1. The V gene's germline CDR1 is SGHTA and CDR2 FQGNSA. Unmatched junction bases numbered 8, after V lost 0 bases and J lost 7 bases. There are 17 residues in the CDR3. CDR3 nucleotides: TGTGCCAGCAGCTTAGCGCCCCTGACAGGGGGCGGTGAAAAACTGTTTTTT. Amino acids: CASSLAPLTGGGEKLFF.

V is TRBV20-1 and J is TRBJ2-1; TRBD2 matches 7 bases. The CDR3 runs 15 residues. Germline V CDR1 and CDR2: DFQATT, SNEGSKA (reference sequence). The J segment lost 3 bases and the V segment lost 4 bases, leaving 9 bases of the junction unmatched. CDR3 sequence reads: CSAKYLGGVYNEQFF. For the CDR3, the DNA is TGCAGTGCTAAGTATTTGGGAGGGGTCTACAATGAGCAGTTCTTC.

The CDR3 DNA reads TGTGCCAGCAGTTTCCGACTAGCGGGGGCTGAGACCCAGTACTTC. Amino acids: CASSFRLAGAETQYF. The chain couples TRBV12-3 or TRBV12-4 to TRBJ2-5; TRBD2 agrees at 12 bases. V trimming: 3 bases; J trimming: 5 bases; junction bases outside the gene matches: 4. CDR3 length: 15 residues.

This clonotype was found a few times. The chain joins TRBV4-1 to TRBJ2-1; TRBD1 matches 9 bases. CDR3 length: 15 residues. The junction had 3 bases not matched to a gene; V was cut back by 2 bases and J by 4 bases. In germline, CDR1 is MGHRA, CDR2 YSYEKL. As DNA, the CDR3 is TGCGCCAGCAGCCAATACAGGGGGCGATACAATGAGCAGTTCTTC. Translating gives CASSQYRGRYNEQFF.

This clonotype was counted at least ten times. The chain links TRBV6-1 to TRBJ2-7; D ambiguous. Germline CDR1 and CDR2: MNHNS and SASEGT. V was cut by 3 bases and J by 2 bases, with 11 bases left in between. The length of the CDR3 is 14 residues. The CDR3 spells CASSDRTEAYEQYF. The CDR3 region has the DNA TGTGCCAGCAGTGACAGAACAGAGGCCTACGAGCAGTACTTC.

This clonotype was observed at least ten times. This chain uses TRBV4-3 with TRBJ2-7, with D perhaps TRBD1 (6 bases). This CDR3 has 15 amino acids. The V gene lost 1 base and the J gene lost 2 bases, with 12 bases spanning the gap. Looked up from germline, CDR1 is LGHNA and CDR2 is YSLEER. The CDR3 is CASSQVWDITYEQYF. The CDR3 DNA follows: TGCGCCAGCAGCCAAGTCTGGGACATCACCTACGAGCAGTACTTC.

The sample holds a few counts of this clonotype. The chain uses TRBV3-1 and TRBJ2-2; no clear D gene. The CDR3 totals 12 residues. CDR1 LGHDT and CDR2 YNNKEL come from the germline V gene (reference sequence). The V end was cut by 6 bases, the J end by 3 bases, with 5 bases between. CDR3 nucleotide sequence: TGTGCCAGCAGGACGTACACCGGGGAGCTGTTTTTT. Protein product: CASRTYTGELFF.

The chain employs TRBV5-1 and TRBJ1-2; possibly TRBD1 for D (5 bases). This CDR3 comprises 15 residues. V was shortened by 3 bases and J by 2 bases, with 14 bases between the two germline ends. Germline-derived CDR1 and CDR2 are SGHRS and YFSETQ. CDR3 bases: TGCGCCAGCAGCTCCTCCGGGACGGCGAACTATGGCTACACCTTC. It specifies CASSSSGTANYGYTF.

The chain is built from TRBV5-4 and TRBJ2-2; a possible D gene is TRBD2 (5 bases). The germline V gene encodes CDR1 SGHNT and CDR2 YYREEE (reference sequence). CDR3 size: 14 residues. The germline V and J ends were trimmed by 2 bases and 4 bases, with 9 bases remaining between them. The CDR3 loop reads CASSFVGSTGELFF. The CDR3 bases are TGTGCCAGCAGCTTTGTGGGGAGCACCGGGGAGCTGTTTTTT.

In its sample, this clonotype was seen many times. V and J are TRBV5-5 and TRBJ2-4, with D unresolved. Germline CDR1 and CDR2: SGHKS and YYEKEE (reference sequence). The V end was cut by 4 bases, the J end by 0 bases, with 14 bases between. The CDR3 extends over 16 amino acids. The CDR3 reads CASSLLPPGAKNIQYF. The CDR3 DNA sequence: TGTGCCAGCAGCCTTCTCCCTCCTGGAGCCAAAAACATTCAGTACTTC.

This clonotype has at least ten counts. The chain uses TRBV19 and TRBJ2-2, with TRBD1 matching over 8 bases. Per the germline V gene, CDR1 is LNHDA and CDR2 is SQIVND (reference sequence). CDR3 size: 16 residues. V gave up 0 bases and J gave up 4 bases; unmatched junction bases: 4. This CDR3 is CASSIEDRDLTGELFF. The CDR3 coding sequence is TGTGCCAGTAGTATAGAGGACAGGGATCTCACCGGGGAGCTGTTTTTT.

There are a few counts of this clonotype. The chain employs TRBV14 and TRBJ2-7; TRBD2 might be the D (5 bases). Germline V CDR1 and CDR2: SGHDN, FVKESK. The CDR3 extends over 15 amino acids. V lost 0 bases to trimming and J lost 7 bases, with 16 bases between them. CDR3 sequence (DNA): TGTGCCAGCAGCCAAGATATGAGCTCCCGGAGGGAGCAGTACTTC. Translation gives CASSQDMSSRREQYF. The full variable domain, in which reference TRBV14 and TRBJ2-7 provide the parts outside the CDR3, is EAGVTQFPSHSVIEKGQTVTLRCDPISGHDNLYWYRRVMGKEIKFLLHFVKESKQDESGMPNNRFLAERTGGTYSTLKVQPAELEDSGVYFCASSQDMSSRREQYFGPGTRLTVT.

This clonotype was observed a handful of times. The genes are TRBV20-1 and TRBJ2-5; either TRBD1 or TRBD2 may supply D (5 bases each). This CDR3 is built from 14 residues. V shed 0 bases and J shed 5 bases, with 13 bases lying between them. CDR1 and CDR2 (germline): DFQATT, SNEGSKA (reference sequence). The CDR3 here is CSARDGDAGETQYF. The CDR3 bases are TGCAGTGCTAGAGATGGGGACGCGGGCGAGACCCAGTACTTC.

The V gene is TRBV28, the J gene TRBJ2-2; D unresolved. The CDR3 consists of 13 residues. Trimming took 2 bases from V and 6 from J, leaving 7 bases between them. The V gene's germline CDR1 is MDHEN and CDR2 SYDVKM. CDR3 nucleotides: TGTGCCAGCAGTTTAAAGGGTCCCGGGGAGCTGTTTTTT. Protein product: CASSLKGPGELFF.

This clonotype has a count of ten or more. This chain connects TRBV7-9 to TRBJ2-5; D is unresolved. The germline gives CDR1 SEHNR, CDR2 FQNEAQ (reference sequence). CDR3 length: 14 residues. The V and J ends lost 5 bases and 2 bases respectively, with 12 bases between them. Here the CDR3 reads CASSGWAEQETQYF. Here the CDR3 DNA reads TGTGCCAGCAGCGGGTGGGCAGAACAAGAGACCCAGTACTTC.

Remarks on this clonotype: The germline gene is not matched at one end of the junction; a read error may be the cause. For the CDR3, the DNA is TGTGCCAGCAGCCCCGGGACCGGCTACTGGGAGCTGCTTTTT. It encodes CASSPGTGYWELLF. This chain links TRBV13 with TRBJ2-2; either TRBD1 or TRBD2 may supply D (5 bases each). The CDR3 extends over 14 amino acids. CDR1 and CDR2 from the germline V gene are PRHDT and FYEKMQ (reference sequence).

This clonotype appeared a few times. The chain combines TRBV6-5 with TRBJ2-3; a weak D match, TRBD1 (5 bases). Germline V CDR1 and CDR2: MNHEY, SVGAGI. The CDR3 is 15 amino acids. Trimming removed 2 bases at V and 6 bases at J, with 15 bases between. DNA for the CDR3: TGTGCCAGCAGTTACGAAGGCAGGGTTGAGGATACGCAGTATTTT. This sequence encodes CASSYEGRVEDTQYF.

Concerning this clonotype: At one end the junction does not follow the germline gene, possibly because of a read error. The chain carries TRBV2 and TRBJ2-6; D may correspond to TRBD1 or TRBD2 (6 bases each). Germline CDR1 SNHLY, CDR2 FYNNEI. The CDR3 loop spans 18 amino acids. This CDR3 reads CACSLWVFGGDGANVLTF. CDR3 nucleotide sequence: TGTGCCTGCAGTTTATGGGTTTTCGGGGGCGATGGGGCCAACGTCCTGACTTTC.

This clonotype has just a few counts. V and J are TRBV28 and TRBJ2-7, with a weak D call TRBD2 (5 bases). CDR1 and CDR2 (germline): MDHEN, SYDVKM. The V gene lost 5 bases and the J gene lost 2 bases, with 13 bases spanning the gap. The CDR3 has 14 residues. Written as DNA, the CDR3 is TGTGCCAGCAGTGCCGGCCGGCGGGCCTACGAGCAGTACTTC. Its translation: CASSAGRRAYEQYF.

The V and J genes are TRBV28 and TRBJ2-1, with a weak D call TRBD2 (6 bases). V was pared by 6 bases and J by 7 bases, with 16 bases between. Germline values: CDR1 MDHEN, CDR2 SYDVKM. The CDR3 runs 14 residues. This CDR3 reads CASSPGGSRNEQFF. Written as DNA, the CDR3 is TGTGCCAGCAGCCCTGGGGGGTCACGGAATGAGCAGTTCTTC.

The CDR3 DNA follows: TGTGCCAGCAGCCCACCGGGACAGGGAGCGTACAATGAGCAGTTCTTC. It translates to CASSPPGQGAYNEQFF. The chain has TRBV9 and TRBJ2-1; 9 bases align to TRBD1. The CDR3 is 16 residues long. Losses at the gene ends were 4 bases for V and 4 bases for J; bases not matched to a gene: 9. Germline assignment: CDR1 SGDLS and CDR2 YYNGEE.